These 10 T cell receptor beta chains originate from one sample sequenced in a study of radiotherapy plus CTLA-4 blockade in lung cancer. Assay: immunoSEQ multiplex PCR; the TCRdb copy retains only in-frame clones and omits some. The sample carries tens of thousands of clones, approximately 76% recorded once. The material was peripheral blood, obtained from a patient treated with radiotherapy plus ipilimumab. The receptors were gathered from a human donor with non-small cell lung cancer who had stable disease on radiotherapy plus ipilimumab.

This chain links TRBV11-2 with TRBJ1-1, with 7 bases aligning to TRBD1. Trimming took 5 bases from V and 5 from J; bases not matched to a gene: 8. Germline CDR1 is SGHAT and CDR2 is FQNNGV. The length of the CDR3 is 14 residues. Here the CDR3 reads CASSVHRGTTEAFF. DNA for the CDR3: TGTGCCAGCAGCGTACACAGGGGAACTACTGAAGCTTTCTTT.

This clone was observed once. The rearrangement joins TRBV5-3 to TRBJ1-2; TRBD1 aligns across 10 bases. Being an ORF, TRBV5-3 has a function that is uncertain. The junction had 6 bases not matched to a gene; V was cut back by 4 bases and J by 0 bases. This CDR3 contains 16 residues. This CDR3 is CARSPGTGATNYGYTF. The CDR3 DNA reads TGTGCCAGAAGCCCTGGGACAGGGGCCACTAACTATGGCTACACCTTC.

This chain links TRBV5-1 with TRBJ1-1, with D hard to call. Trimming took 0 bases from V and 1 from J, leaving 4 bases between them. The V gene's germline CDR1 is SGHRS and CDR2 YFSETQ. CDR3 length: 13 residues. The CDR3: CASSLGRNTEAFF. The CDR3 bases are TGCGCCAGCAGCTTGGGACGGAACACTGAAGCTTTCTTT.

CDR3 residues: CASSLTGTSGGETQYF. The CDR3 DNA reads TGTGCCAGCAGCCTCACGGGGACTAGCGGGGGAGAGACCCAGTACTTC. The rearrangement links TRBV7-8 to TRBJ2-5, with 14 bases matching TRBD2. CDR1 SGHVS and CDR2 FQNEAQ come from the germline V gene. J lost 4 bases, V lost 5 bases, and 6 bases had no gene match. The CDR3 loop spans 16 amino acids.

V gene TRBV7-9 combines with J gene TRBJ1-4; D is perhaps TRBD1 (6 bases). Germline CDR1 is SEHNR and CDR2 is FQNEAQ (reference sequence). CDR3 length: 16 residues. Deletions cut 5 bases from V and 10 bases from J, with 23 bases between. The CDR3 loop is CASSNPQIGGNVKLFF. The CDR3, as DNA: TGTGCCAGCAGCAACCCTCAGATAGGGGGTAACGTAAAACTGTTTTTT.

The chain uses TRBV27 and TRBJ1-2; TRBD1 is a possible D gene (5 bases). The germline V and J ends were trimmed by 5 bases and 0 bases, with 10 bases remaining between them. The CDR3 has 14 residues. Germline-derived CDR1 and CDR2 are MNHEY and SMNVEV (reference sequence). The CDR3: CASSPGTTNYGYTF. In DNA, the CDR3 is TGTGCCAGCAGTCCCGGGACTACTAACTATGGCTACACCTTC.

This clone turned up a few times. V and J are TRBV2 and TRBJ1-3, with 11 bases identical to TRBD1. The CDR3 is 14 amino acids. The junction had 0 bases not matched to a gene; V was cut back by 6 bases and J by 2 bases. Looked up from germline, CDR1 is SNHLY and CDR2 is FYNNEI. CDR3 in amino acids: CASRGQGAGNTIYF. The CDR3 nucleotides read TGTGCCAGCAGGGGACAGGGGGCTGGAAACACCATATATTTT. Looking up the rest from reference TRBV2 and TRBJ1-3 gives the full variable domain: EPEVTQTPSHQVTQMGQEVILRCVPISNHLYFYWYRQILGQKVEFLVSFYNNEISEKSEIFDDQFSVERPDGSNFTLKIRSTKLEDSAMYFCASRGQGAGNTIYFGEGSWLTVV.

V and J are TRBV7-8 and TRBJ1-5; D perhaps matches TRBD1 (5 bases). CDR3 length: 15 amino acids. From germline, CDR1 is SGHVS and CDR2 FQNEAQ. V lost 0 bases and J 7 bases, leaving 13 bases between the germline ends. The CDR3 here is CASSLAKGLGQPQHF. The CDR3 region has the DNA TGTGCCAGCAGCTTAGCAAAGGGGCTGGGGCAGCCCCAGCATTTT.

The rearrangement uses TRBV4-1 and TRBJ1-1, with a tentative D call TRBD1 (6 bases). The V gene's germline CDR1 is MGHRA and CDR2 YSYEKL. The CDR3 is 16 amino acids. Trimming removed 5 bases at V and 1 base at J, with 17 bases between. The CDR3 region has the DNA TGCGCCAGCAGCTCTCCACCAGGACAGCCGAACACTGAAGCTTTCTTT. This codes for CASSSPPGQPNTEAFF.

The rearrangement uses TRBV10-2 and TRBJ1-1; D remains ambiguous. The V gene lost 8 bases and the J gene lost 0 bases, with 22 bases spanning the gap. Per germline, CDR1 WSHSY and CDR2 SAAADI. This CDR3 has 17 residues. The CDR3 bases are TGCGCCAGCCTTTTTTCCCCGCGTGGGATTATGAACACTGAAGCTTTCTTT. It encodes CASLFSPRGIMNTEAFF.